This TCR beta chain was recovered during a study of T cells in Graves' hyperthyroidism and ophthalmopathy. Points on this clonotype: Its antigen is not known.

Researchers took RNA transcripts and amplified the TCR beta CDR3 regions from them. The primer set for the first-round RT-PCR of the TCR CDR3 was HTBI. TCRdb used MiXCR to reprocess the multiplex PCR reads, holding one entry per CDR3 protein. The top ten hold around 20% of the sample, which has 550,000 to 700,000 distinct CDR3 sequences, under 60% seen once. The diagnostic basis comprised clinical symptoms, serum thyroxine and TRAb, thyroid ultrasound and orbital computed tomography. V gave up 0 bases and J gave up 5 bases, with 11 bases separating them. Germline V gene sequence: CDR1 SGHKS, CDR2 YYEKEE (reference sequence). This CDR3 region has 15 residues. Study conclusions and caveats: Most thyroid clonotypes expanded above 0.001 were also detected in blood. In the analysis, a 13 V-J model separated ophthalmopathy from stable hyperthyroidism.

This chain joins TRBV5-5 and TRBJ2-2; the D call may be TRBD1 or TRBD2 (6 bases each). The sample was peripheral blood or thyroid tissue (not recorded which). This receptor was identified in an adult woman with Graves' disease, either hyperthyroidism or ophthalmopathy (not recorded which). The CDR3 loop is CASSLGGGGTGELFF. The CDR3 nucleotides are TGTGCCAGCAGCTTGGGAGGGGGAGGAACCGGGGAGCTGTTTTTT.